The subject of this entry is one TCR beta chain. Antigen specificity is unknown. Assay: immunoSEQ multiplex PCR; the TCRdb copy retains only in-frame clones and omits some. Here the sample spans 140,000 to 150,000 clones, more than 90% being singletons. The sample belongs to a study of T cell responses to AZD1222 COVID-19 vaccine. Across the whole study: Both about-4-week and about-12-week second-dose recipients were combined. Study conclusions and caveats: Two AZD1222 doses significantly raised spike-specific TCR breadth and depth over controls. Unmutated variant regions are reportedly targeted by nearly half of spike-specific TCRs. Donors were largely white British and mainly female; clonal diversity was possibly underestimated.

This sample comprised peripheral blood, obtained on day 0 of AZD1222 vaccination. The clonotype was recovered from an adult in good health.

CDR3 coding DNA: TGTGCCTGGGGGGACAGTTATGGCTACACCTTC. This gives the protein CAWGDSYGYTF. The J gene is TRBJ1-2, the V gene TRBV30; TRBD1 matches at 7 bases. The trim removed 5 bases at V and 5 bases at J, leaving 2 bases unmatched. The CDR3 covers 11 residues. The V gene's germline CDR1 is GTSNPN and CDR2 SVGIG (reference sequence).